This TCR beta chain was recovered during a study of prognosis after radiotherapy for stage I lung cancer. Background on the study: Some 15 patients presented with newly diagnosed primary stage I lung tumors, and a few carried oligometastatic NSCLC following surgical resection of the primary tumor. Study results and caveats: Lower post-radiation Shannon entropy was seen in patients who went on to develop distant metastases.

Two-round multiplex PCR on genomic DNA was the method by which TCR beta CDR3 was amplified. First-round PCR, the initial amplification, used primers specific to each TRBV and TRBJ gene. Universal primers were what the second PCR round used. Each CDR3 protein is one row after TCRdb ran MiXCR on the multiplex PCR reads. The table includes about 13,000 distinct CDR3 sequences, 55% to 70% detected once. Notes on this clonotype: Its antigen is unidentified.

CDR3 length: 12 amino acids. Per the germline V gene, CDR1 is SGHAT and CDR2 is FQNNGV. The V end lost 5 bases, the J end lost 8 bases, and 10 bases lay between the germline ends. The chain carries TRBV11-2 and TRBJ2-1; D is unclear. Sample: PBMCs, taken before or after stereotactic body radiation therapy (not recorded which). The clonotype originates from a donor over 45 with non-small cell lung cancer. The CDR3 nucleotides read TGTGCCAGCAGCGAACGACCCTATGAGCAGTTCTTC. Translation: CASSERPYEQFF. Based on the CDR3 plus reference TRBV11-2 and TRBJ2-1, the full variable domain is EAGVAQSPRYKIIEKRQSVAFWCNPISGHATLYWYQQILGQGPKLLIQFQNNGVVDDSQLPKDRFSAERLKGVDSTLKIQPAKLEDSAVYLCASSERPYEQFFGPGTRLTVL.